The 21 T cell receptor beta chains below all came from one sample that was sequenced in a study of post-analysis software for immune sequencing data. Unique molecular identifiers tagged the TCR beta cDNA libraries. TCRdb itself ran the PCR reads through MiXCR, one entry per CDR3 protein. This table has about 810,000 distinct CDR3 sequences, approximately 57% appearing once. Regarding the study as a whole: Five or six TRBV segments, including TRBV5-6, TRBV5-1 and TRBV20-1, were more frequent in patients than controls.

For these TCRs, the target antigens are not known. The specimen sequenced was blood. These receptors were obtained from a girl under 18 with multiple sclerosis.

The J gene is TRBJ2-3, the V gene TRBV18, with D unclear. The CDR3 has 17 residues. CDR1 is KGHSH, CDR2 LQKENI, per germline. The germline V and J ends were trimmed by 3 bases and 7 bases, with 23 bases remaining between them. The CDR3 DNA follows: TGTGCCAGCTCACCTCTCCCAACGGCAAGCAACCTGAATACGCAGTATTTT. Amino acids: CASSPLPTASNLNTQYF.

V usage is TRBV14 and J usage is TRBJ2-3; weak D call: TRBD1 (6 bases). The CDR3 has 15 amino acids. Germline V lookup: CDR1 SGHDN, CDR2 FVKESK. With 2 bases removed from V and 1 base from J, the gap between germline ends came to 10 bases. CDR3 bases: TGTGCCAGCAGCCAAAGGACAGTCTGCACAGATACGCAGTATTTT. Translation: CASSQRTVCTDTQYF.

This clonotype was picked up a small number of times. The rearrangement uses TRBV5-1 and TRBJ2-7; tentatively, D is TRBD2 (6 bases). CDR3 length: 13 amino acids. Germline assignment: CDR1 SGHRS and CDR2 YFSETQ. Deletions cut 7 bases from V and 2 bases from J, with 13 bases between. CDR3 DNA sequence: TGCGCCAGCGGATCTAGCGTCCCCTACGAGCAGTACTTC. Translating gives CASGSSVPYEQYF.

This chain's CDR3 is CATSSQWAGSGEKLFF. CDR3 coding DNA: TGTGCCACCAGCAGCCAGTGGGCAGGGTCGGGTGAAAAACTGTTTTTT. The chain joins TRBV15 to TRBJ1-4; TRBD1 is a possible D gene (5 bases). Trimming shortened V by 3 bases and J by 7 bases, and 18 bases separated the two germline ends. CDR3 length: 16 amino acids. The germline CDR1 and CDR2 sequences are LNHNV and YYDKDF (reference sequence).

In nucleotides, the CDR3 is TGCAGCGGTAGTTGGCAAGTCCAAGAGACCCAGTACTTC. Its protein product is CSGSWQVQETQYF. The chain links TRBV29-1 to TRBJ2-5; D gene ambiguous. Germline CDR1 reads SQVTM; CDR2 reads ANQGSEA. Trimming removed 7 bases at V and 1 base at J, with 13 bases between. The CDR3 is 13 residues long.

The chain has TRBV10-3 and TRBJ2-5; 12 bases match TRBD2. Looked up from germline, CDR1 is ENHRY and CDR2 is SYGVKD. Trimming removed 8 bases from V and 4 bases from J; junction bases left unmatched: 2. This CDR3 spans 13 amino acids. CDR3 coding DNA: TGTGCCATCGCTAGCGGGAGGGGAGAGACCCAGTACTTC. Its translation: CAIASGRGETQYF.

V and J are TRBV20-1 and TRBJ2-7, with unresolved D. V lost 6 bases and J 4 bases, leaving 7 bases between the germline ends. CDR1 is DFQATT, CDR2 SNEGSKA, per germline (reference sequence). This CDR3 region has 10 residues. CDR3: CSAQEYEQYF. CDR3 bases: TGCAGTGCACAAGAATACGAGCAGTACTTC.

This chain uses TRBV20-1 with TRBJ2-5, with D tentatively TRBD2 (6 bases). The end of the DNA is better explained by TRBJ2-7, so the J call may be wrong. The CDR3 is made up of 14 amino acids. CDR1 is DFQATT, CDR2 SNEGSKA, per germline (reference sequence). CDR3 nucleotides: TGCAGTGCTAGAGATAATGGGGGAGGCTCCGAGCAGTACTTC. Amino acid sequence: CSARDNGGGSEQYF.

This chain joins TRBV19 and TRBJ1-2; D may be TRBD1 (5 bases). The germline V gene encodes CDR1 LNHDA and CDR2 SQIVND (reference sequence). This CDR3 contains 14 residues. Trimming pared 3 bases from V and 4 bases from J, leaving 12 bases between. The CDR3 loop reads CASSIEGLLYGYTF. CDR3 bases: TGTGCCAGTAGTATCGAGGGACTTCTCTATGGCTACACCTTC.

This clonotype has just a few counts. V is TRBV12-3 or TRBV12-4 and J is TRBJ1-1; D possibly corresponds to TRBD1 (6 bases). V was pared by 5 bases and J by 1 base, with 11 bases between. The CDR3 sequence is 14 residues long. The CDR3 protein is CASSTGTSNTEAFF. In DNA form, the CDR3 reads TGTGCCAGCAGTACAGGGACCTCGAACACTGAAGCTTTCTTT.

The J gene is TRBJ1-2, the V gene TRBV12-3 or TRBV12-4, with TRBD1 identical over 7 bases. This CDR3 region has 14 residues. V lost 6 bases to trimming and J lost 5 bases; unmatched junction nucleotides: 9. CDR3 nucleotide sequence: TGTGCCAGCAGCCGCGCTGGACAGGAATATGGCTACACCTTC. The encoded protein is CASSRAGQEYGYTF.

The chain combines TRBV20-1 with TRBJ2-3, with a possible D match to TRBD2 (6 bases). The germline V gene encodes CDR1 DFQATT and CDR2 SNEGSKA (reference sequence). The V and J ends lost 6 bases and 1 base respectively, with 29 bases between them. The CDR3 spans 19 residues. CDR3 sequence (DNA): TGCAGTGCCAGAATAGGATTAGCGGAACCCTCCCCGGGCACAGATACGCAGTATTTT. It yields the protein CSARIGLAEPSPGTDTQYF.

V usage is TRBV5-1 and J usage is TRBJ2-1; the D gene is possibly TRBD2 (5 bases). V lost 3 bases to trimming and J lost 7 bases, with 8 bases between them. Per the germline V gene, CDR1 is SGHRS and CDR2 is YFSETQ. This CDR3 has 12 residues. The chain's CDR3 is CASSSSSNEQFF. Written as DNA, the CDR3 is TGCGCCAGCAGCTCTAGCAGTAATGAGCAGTTCTTC. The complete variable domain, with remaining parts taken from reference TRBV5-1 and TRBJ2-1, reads KAGVTQTPRYLIKTRGQQVTLSCSPISGHRSVSWYQQTPGQGLQFLFEYFSETQRNKGNFPGRFSGRQFSNSRSEMNVSTLELGDSALYLCASSSSSNEQFFGPGTRLTVL.

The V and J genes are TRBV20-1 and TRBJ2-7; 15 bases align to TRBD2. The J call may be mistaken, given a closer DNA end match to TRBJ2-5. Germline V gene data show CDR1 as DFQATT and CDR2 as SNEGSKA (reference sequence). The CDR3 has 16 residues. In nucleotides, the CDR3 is TGCAGTGCTAGAGAGCCACGGACTAGCGGGAGGGGGACCCAGTACTTC. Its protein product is CSAREPRTSGRGTQYF.

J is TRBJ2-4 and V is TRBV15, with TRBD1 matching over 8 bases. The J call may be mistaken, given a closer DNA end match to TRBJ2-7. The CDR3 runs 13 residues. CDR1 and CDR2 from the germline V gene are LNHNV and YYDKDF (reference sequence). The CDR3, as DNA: TGTGCCACCAGAAGGACAGGGTTCGACGAGCAGTACTTC. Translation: CATRRTGFDEQYF.

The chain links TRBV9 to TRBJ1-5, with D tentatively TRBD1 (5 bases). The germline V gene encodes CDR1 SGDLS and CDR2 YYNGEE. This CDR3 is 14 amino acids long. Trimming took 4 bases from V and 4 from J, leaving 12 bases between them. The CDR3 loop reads CASSMGRDNQPQHF. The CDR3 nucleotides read TGTGCCAGCAGCATGGGGCGAGATAATCAGCCCCAGCATTTT.

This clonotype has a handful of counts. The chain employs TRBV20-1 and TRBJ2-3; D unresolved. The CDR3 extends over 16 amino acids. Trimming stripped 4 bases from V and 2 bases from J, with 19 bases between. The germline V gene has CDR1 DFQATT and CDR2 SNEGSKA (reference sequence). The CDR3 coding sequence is TGCAGTGCTACGGGCCCGACTCCTCCAAACACAGATACGCAGTATTTT. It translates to CSATGPTPPNTDTQYF.

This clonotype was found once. As DNA, the CDR3 is TGCGCCAGCAGTTATGCCGACGGGAATAAGTACTTC. This codes for CASSYADGNKYF. This chain links TRBV5-1 with TRBJ2-7, with D possibly matching TRBD2 (5 bases). Germline CDR1 reads SGHRS; CDR2 reads YFSETQ. The CDR3 consists of 12 residues. V was shortened by 5 bases and J by 11 bases, with 17 bases between the two germline ends.

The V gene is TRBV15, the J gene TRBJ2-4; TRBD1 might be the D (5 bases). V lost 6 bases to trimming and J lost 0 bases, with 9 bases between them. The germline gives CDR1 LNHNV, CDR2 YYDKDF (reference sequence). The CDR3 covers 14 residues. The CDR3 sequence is CATSKGVAKNIQYF. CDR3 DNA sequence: TGTGCCACCAGTAAAGGGGTAGCCAAAAACATTCAGTACTTC.

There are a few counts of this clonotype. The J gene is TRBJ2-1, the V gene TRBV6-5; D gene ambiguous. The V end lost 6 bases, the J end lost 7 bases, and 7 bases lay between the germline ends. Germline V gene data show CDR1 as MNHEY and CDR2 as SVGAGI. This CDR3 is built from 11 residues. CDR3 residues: CASSSINEQFF. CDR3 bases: TGTGCCAGCAGCTCCATAAATGAGCAGTTCTTC.

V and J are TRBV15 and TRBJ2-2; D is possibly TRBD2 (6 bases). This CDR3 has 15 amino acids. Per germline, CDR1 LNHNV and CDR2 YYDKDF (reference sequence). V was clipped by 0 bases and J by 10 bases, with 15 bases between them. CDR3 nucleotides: TGTGCCACCAGCAGAGATGGAGGGAGAGTCCAGGAGCTGTTTTTT. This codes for CATSRDGGRVQELFF.